These 6 T cell receptor beta chains came from one sample sequenced in a study of identical twins. TCRdb reprocessed the 5' RACE reads via MiXCR and lists one record per CDR3 protein. Among fewer than 500,000 distinct CDR3 sequences listed, 13% to 15% were seen once. These data were also filed under a second study, of yellow fever vaccine responses in identical twins.

Sequencing was performed on CD4+ T cells sorted from blood. The source of these receptors is a woman aged 18 to 35 in good health.

This clonotype has a handful of counts. The chain carries TRBV25-1 and TRBJ2-7; no reliable D call. The CDR3 runs to 11 residues. The V end was cut by 6 bases, the J end by 6 bases, with 9 bases between. In germline, CDR1 is MGHDK, CDR2 SYGVNS. The CDR3 coding sequence is TGTGCCAGCAGGGTACCAGTCGAGCAGTACTTC. This encodes CASRVPVEQYF.

This clonotype has just a few counts. The chain is built from TRBV20-1 and TRBJ2-3, with TRBD2 as a possible D gene (6 bases). This CDR3 contains 14 residues. Germline CDR1 reads DFQATT; CDR2 reads SNEGSKA (reference sequence). Trimming left V 3 bases short and J 4 bases short, with 14 bases between. In nucleotides, the CDR3 is TGCAGTGCTAGTATTCTAGCGAGCGCAGATACGCAGTATTTT. It encodes CSASILASADTQYF.

There are many counts of this clonotype. V usage is TRBV20-1 and J usage is TRBJ2-6, with TRBD2 as a possible D gene (5 bases). V was trimmed by 0 bases and J by 4 bases, leaving 10 bases between them. This CDR3 contains 15 residues. CDR1 and CDR2 (germline): DFQATT, SNEGSKA (reference sequence). CDR3 protein: CSARERRSGANVLTF. In nucleotides, the CDR3 is TGCAGTGCTAGAGAGCGGAGGTCCGGGGCCAACGTCCTGACTTTC.

This clonotype was found many times. The chain links TRBV5-1 to TRBJ2-1, with 12 nucleotides matching TRBD2. There are 19 residues in the CDR3. The trim removed 0 bases at V and 3 bases at J, leaving 10 bases unmatched. Germline values: CDR1 SGHRS, CDR2 YFSETQ. The CDR3 DNA is TGCGCCAGCAGCTTGGGACCCGGACTAGCGGGACCCAACTACAATGAGCAGTTCTTC. As protein: CASSLGPGLAGPNYNEQFF.

The rearrangement joins TRBV12-3 or TRBV12-4 to TRBJ1-2; D gene uncertain. Trimming cost V 3 bases and J 8 bases, with 10 bases left between them. This CDR3 contains 12 residues. The CDR3 sequence is CASSFGRPGYTF. The CDR3 DNA follows: TGTGCCAGCAGTTTCGGTAGACCCGGCTACACCTTC.

J is TRBJ2-7 and V is TRBV7-2, with D tentatively TRBD2 (5 bases). CDR3 length: 13 residues. In germline, CDR1 is SGHTA, CDR2 FQGNSA. Trimming removed 1 base from V and 5 bases from J, with 9 bases in between. The CDR3 region has the DNA TGTGCCAGCAGCTTAGGTAGCGAGGACGAGCAGTACTTC. Translated: CASSLGSEDEQYF.